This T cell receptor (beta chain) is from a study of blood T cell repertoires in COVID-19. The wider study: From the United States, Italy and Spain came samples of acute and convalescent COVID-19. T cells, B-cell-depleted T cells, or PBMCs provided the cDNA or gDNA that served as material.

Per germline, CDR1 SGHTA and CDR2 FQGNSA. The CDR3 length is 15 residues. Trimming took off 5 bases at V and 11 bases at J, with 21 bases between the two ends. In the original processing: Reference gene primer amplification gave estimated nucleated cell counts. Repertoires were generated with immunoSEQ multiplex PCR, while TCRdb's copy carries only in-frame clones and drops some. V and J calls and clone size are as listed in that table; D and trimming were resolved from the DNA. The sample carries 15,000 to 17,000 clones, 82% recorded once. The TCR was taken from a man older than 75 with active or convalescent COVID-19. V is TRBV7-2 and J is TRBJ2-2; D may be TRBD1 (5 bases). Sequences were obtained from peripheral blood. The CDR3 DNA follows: TGTGCCAGCAGCCTTAGCAGGGATGTTATGAGAGAGCTGTTTTTT. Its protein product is CASSLSRDVMRELFF. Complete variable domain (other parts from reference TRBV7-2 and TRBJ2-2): GAGVSQSPSNKVTEKGKDVELRCDPISGHTALYWYRQSLGQGLEFLIYFQGNSAPDKSGLPSDRFSAERTGGSVSTLTIQRTQQEDSAVYLCASSLSRDVMRELFFGEGSRLTVL.